The entry below gives a single T cell receptor (beta chain) sequence along with its context. The protocol was immunoSEQ multiplex PCR, while the TCRdb copy is restricted to in-frame clones and leaves out a portion. The data hold about 70,000 clones, with 80% observed a single time. This record belongs to a study of blood T cell repertoires in COVID-19. Overall study context: PBMCs, B-cell-depleted T cells, or T cells were the source of the cDNA or gDNA that made up the material.

Deletions cut 8 bases from V and 3 bases from J, with 16 bases between. This CDR3 has 14 amino acids. CDR1 SNHLY and CDR2 FYNNEI come from the germline V gene. Input material: peripheral blood. The clonotype was recovered from a man aged 65 to 79 who had recovered from COVID-19. The chain carries TRBV2 and TRBJ2-5; D might be TRBD1 (6 bases). The CDR3 spells CASRVWGQEETQYF. CDR3 DNA: TGTGCCAGCCGGGTGTGGGGGCAAGAAGAGACCCAGTACTTC.